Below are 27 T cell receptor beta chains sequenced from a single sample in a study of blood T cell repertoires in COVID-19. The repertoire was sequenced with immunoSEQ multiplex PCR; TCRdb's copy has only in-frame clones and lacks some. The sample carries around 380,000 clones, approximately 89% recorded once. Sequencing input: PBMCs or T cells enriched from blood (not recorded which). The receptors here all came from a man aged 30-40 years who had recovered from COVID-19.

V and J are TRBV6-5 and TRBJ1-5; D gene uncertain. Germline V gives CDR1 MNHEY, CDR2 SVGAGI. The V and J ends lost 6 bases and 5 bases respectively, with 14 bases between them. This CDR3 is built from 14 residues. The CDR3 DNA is TGTGCCAGCAGACTCGCGGTCTCCCATCAGCCCCAGCATTTT. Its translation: CASRLAVSHQPQHF.

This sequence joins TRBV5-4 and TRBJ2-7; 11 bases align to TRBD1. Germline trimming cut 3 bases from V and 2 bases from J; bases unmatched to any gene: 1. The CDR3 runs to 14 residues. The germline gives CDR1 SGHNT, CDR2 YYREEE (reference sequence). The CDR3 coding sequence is TGTGCCAGCAGCTGGGGACAGGGGGCCTACGAGCAGTACTTC. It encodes CASSWGQGAYEQYF.

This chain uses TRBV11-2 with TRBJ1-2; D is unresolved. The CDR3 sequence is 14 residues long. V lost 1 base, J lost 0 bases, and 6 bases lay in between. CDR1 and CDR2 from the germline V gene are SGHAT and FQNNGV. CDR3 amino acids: CASSLVSSNYGYTF. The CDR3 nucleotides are TGTGCCAGCAGCTTAGTTTCGTCTAACTATGGCTACACCTTC.

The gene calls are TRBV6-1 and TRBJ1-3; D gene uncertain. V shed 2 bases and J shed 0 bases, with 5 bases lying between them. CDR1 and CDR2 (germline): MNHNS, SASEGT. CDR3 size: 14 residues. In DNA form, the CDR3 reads TGTGCCAGCAGTGAAATGGCCTCTGGAAACACCATATATTTT. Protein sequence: CASSEMASGNTIYF.

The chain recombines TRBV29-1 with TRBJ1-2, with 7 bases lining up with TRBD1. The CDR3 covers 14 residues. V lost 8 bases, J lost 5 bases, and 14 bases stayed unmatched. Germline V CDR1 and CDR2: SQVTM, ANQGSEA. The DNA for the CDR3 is TGCAGCATCCCGGGACAGAATAGCCGATATGGCTACACCTTC. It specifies CSIPGQNSRYGYTF.

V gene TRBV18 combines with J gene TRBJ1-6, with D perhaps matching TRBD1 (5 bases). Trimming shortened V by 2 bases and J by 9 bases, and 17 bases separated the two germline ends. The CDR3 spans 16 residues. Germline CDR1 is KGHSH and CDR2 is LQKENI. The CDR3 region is CASSPGVGASGSPLHF. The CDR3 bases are TGTGCCAGCTCACCAGGGGTTGGGGCCTCGGGTTCACCCCTCCACTTT.

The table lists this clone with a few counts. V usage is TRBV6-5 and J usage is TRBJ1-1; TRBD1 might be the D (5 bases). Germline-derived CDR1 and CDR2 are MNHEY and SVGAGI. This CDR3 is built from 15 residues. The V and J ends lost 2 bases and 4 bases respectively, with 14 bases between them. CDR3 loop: CASSYGSGLGTEAFF. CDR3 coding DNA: TGTGCCAGCAGTTACGGTTCAGGGTTGGGCACTGAAGCTTTCTTT.

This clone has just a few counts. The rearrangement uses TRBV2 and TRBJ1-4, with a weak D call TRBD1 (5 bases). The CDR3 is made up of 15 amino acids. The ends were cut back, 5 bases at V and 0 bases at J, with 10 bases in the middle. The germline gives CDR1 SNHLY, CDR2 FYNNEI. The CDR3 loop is CASSKTDATNEKLFF. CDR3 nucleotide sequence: TGTGCCAGCAGTAAGACAGATGCAACTAATGAAAAACTGTTTTTT.

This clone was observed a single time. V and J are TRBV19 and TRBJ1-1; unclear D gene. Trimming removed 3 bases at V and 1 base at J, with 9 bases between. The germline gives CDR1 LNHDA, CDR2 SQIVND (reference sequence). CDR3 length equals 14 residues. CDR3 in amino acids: CASSITRGNTEAFF. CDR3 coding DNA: TGTGCCAGTAGTATTACCCGGGGGAACACTGAAGCTTTCTTT.

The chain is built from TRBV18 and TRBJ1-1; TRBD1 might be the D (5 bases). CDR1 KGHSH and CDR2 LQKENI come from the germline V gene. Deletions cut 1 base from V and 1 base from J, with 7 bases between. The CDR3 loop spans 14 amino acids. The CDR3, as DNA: TGTGCCAGCTCACCACAACAGGAGAACACTGAAGCTTTCTTT. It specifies CASSPQQENTEAFF.

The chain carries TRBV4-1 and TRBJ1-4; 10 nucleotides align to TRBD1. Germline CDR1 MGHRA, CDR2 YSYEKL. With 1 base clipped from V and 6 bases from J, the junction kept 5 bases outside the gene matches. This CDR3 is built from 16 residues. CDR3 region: CASSQGRQGADEKLFF. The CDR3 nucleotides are TGCGCCAGCAGCCAAGGCCGACAGGGGGCGGATGAAAAACTGTTTTTT.

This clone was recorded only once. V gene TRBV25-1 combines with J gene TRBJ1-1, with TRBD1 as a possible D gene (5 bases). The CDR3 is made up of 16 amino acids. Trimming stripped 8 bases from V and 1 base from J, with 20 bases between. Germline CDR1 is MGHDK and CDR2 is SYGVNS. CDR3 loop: CASHARGVKKNTEAFF. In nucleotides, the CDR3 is TGTGCCAGCCACGCTCGGGGGGTTAAGAAGAACACTGAAGCTTTCTTT.

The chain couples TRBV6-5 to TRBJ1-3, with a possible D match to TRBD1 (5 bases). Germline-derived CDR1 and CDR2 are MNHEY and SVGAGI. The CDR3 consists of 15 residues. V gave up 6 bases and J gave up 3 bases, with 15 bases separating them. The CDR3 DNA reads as TGTGCCAGCAGCCAAACGTGGGGCTTTGGAAACACCATATATTTT. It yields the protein CASSQTWGFGNTIYF.

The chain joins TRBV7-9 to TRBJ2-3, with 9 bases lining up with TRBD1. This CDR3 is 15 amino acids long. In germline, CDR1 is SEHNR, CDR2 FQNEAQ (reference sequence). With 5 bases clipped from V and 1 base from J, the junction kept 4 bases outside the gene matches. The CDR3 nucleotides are TGTGCCAGCAGCGCCACAGGGGGCGGCACAGATACGCAGTATTTT. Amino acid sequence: CASSATGGGTDTQYF.

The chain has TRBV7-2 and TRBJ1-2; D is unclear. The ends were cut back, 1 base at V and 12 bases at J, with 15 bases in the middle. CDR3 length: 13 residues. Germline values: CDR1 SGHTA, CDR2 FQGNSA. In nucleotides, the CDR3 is TGTGCCAGCAGCTTAGATTTGGGCTCAAGCAACACCTTC. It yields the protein CASSLDLGSSNTF.

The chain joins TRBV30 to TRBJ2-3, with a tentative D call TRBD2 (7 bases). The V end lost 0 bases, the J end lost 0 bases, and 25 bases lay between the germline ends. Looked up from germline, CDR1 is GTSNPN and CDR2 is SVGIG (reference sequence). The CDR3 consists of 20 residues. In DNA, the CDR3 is TGTGCCTGGAGTGTATCGGGGGGCAGGGAGCCTTTTACTAGCACAGATACGCAGTATTTT. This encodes CAWSVSGGREPFTSTDTQYF.

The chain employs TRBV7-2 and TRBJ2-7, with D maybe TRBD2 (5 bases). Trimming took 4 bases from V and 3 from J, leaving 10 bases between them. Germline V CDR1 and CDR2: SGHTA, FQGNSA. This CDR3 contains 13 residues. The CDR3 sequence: CASSSYGLYEQYF. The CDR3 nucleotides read TGTGCCAGCAGCTCGTACGGACTCTACGAGCAGTACTTC.

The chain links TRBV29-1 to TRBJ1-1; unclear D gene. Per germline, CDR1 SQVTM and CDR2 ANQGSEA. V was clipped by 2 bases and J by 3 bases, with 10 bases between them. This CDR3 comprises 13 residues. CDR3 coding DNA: TGCAGCGTTGAAATGGGCAGATACACTGAAGCTTTCTTT. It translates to CSVEMGRYTEAFF.

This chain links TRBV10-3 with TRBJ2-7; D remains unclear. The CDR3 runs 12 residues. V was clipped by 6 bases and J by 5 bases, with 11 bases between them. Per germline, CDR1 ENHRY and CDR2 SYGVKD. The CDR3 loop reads CAIRGSLDEQYF. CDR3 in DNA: TGTGCCATCAGGGGCAGTTTAGACGAGCAGTACTTC.

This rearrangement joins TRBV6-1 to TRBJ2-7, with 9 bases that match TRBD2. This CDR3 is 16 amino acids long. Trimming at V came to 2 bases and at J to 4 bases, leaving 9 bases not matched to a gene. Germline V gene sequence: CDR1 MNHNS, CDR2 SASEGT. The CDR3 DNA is TGTGCCAGCAGTGAATCTTCCGGACTAGCGACTTACGAGCAGTACTTC. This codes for CASSESSGLATYEQYF.

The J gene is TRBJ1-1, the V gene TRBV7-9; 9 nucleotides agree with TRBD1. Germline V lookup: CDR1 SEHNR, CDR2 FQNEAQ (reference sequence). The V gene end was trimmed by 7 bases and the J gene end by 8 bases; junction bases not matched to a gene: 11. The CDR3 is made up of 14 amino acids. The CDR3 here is CASKGQGIVEEAFF. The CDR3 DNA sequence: TGTGCCAGCAAGGGACAGGGAATCGTAGAGGAAGCTTTCTTT. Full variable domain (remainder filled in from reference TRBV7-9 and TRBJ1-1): DTGVSQNPRHKITKRGQNVTFRCDPISEHNRLYWYRQTLGQGPEFLTYFQNEAQLEKSRLLSDRFSAERPKGSFSTLEIQRTEQGDSAMYLCASKGQGIVEEAFFGQGTRLTVV.

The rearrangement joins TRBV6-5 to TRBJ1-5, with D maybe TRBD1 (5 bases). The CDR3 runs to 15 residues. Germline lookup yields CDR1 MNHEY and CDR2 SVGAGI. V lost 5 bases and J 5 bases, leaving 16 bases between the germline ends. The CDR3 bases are TGTGCCAGCAGTCTTAACCGGCAGGGCGATCAGCCCCAGCATTTT. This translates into CASSLNRQGDQPQHF.

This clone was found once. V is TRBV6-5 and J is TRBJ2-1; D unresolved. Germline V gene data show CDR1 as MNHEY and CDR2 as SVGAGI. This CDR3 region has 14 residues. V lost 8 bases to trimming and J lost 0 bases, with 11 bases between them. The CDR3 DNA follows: TGTGCCAGCTTGCTACAGAGCTCCTACAATGAGCAGTTCTTC. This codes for CASLLQSSYNEQFF.

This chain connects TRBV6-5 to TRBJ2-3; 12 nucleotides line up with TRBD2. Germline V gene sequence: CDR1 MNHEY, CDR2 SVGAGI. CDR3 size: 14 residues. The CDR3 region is CAPTASGGADTQYF. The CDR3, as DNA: TGTGCTCCAACGGCTAGCGGGGGGGCAGATACGCAGTATTTT.

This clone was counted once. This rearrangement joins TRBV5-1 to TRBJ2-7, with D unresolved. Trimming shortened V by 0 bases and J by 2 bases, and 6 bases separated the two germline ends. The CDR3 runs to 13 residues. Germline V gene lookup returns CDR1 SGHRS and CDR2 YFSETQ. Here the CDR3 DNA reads TGCGCCAGCAGCTTGGGCACACCCTACGAGCAGTACTTC. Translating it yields CASSLGTPYEQYF. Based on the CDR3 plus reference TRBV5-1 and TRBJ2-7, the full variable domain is KAGVTQTPRYLIKTRGQQVTLSCSPISGHRSVSWYQQTPGQGLQFLFEYFSETQRNKGNFPGRFSGRQFSNSRSEMNVSTLELGDSALYLCASSLGTPYEQYFGPGTRLTVT.

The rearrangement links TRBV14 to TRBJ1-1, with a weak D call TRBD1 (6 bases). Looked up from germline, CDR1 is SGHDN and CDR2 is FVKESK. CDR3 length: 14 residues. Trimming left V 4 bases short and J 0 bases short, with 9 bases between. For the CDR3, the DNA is TGTGCCAGCAGCCGTACAGGGCTGAACACTGAAGCTTTCTTT. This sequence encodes CASSRTGLNTEAFF. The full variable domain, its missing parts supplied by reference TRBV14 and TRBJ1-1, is EAGVTQFPSHSVIEKGQTVTLRCDPISGHDNLYWYRRVMGKEIKFLLHFVKESKQDESGMPNNRFLAERTGGTYSTLKVQPAELEDSGVYFCASSRTGLNTEAFFGQGTRLTVV.

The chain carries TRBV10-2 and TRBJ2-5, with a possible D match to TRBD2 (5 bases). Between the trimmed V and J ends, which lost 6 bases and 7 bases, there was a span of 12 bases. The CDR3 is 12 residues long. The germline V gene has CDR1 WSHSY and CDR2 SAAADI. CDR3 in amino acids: CASSQLEGTQYF. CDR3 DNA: TGCGCCAGCAGCCAGCTAGAGGGGACCCAGTACTTC.